The T cell receptor beta chain under discussion was sequenced for a study of cytomegalovirus exposure and HLA in healthy donors. The study ran its PCR with 60 Vbeta and 13 Jbeta primers. The data were produced by immunoSEQ multiplex PCR, yet TCRdb's version contains in-frame clones alone and is incomplete. Found here are about 200,000 clones, 60% to 80% of them singletons; the top ten hold around 1.8%. Details on this clone: Its specificity is unknown.

Germline lookup yields CDR1 SGHTA and CDR2 FQGNSA. This CDR3 contains 15 residues. V trimming: 5 bases; J trimming: 4 bases; junction bases outside the gene matches: 7. Among the donors, all were healthy bone marrow donors. Findings of the study overall: TCR beta V- and J-gene trimming was later associated with a missense DCLRE1C variant. Exclusion as indistinguishable affected some V segments, including TRBV6-2 and TRBV6-3.

The source material was PBMCs. This chain connects TRBV7-2 to TRBJ2-1; 8 bases match TRBD2. This TCR was recovered from a young man in good health and CMV-seronegative. CDR3 sequence (DNA): TGTGCCAGCAGCCCCCCCCCGGGAGGGTACAATGAGCAGTTCTTC. This encodes CASSPPPGGYNEQFF.